Below, 26 T cell receptor beta chains from the same sample are listed, as sequenced in a study of shared clonotypes between healthy human individuals (dated by TCRdb to the early 2020s). The receptor library was made with the immunoSEQ multiplex PCR assay. TCRdb took this table from immuneACCESS and kept in-frame rearrangements with V and J called. Such tables lack part of the clones; where checked against another copy, unresolved V genes explain under half of the gap, and the rest is unexplained. This sample gives 550,000 to 850,000 clones in total; over 65% of them show up just once. 1.5% to 2% of the sample is taken by the ten largest. Sequencing used memory CD4+ T cells sorted from blood. This specimen's cell subset or site label, per the study, means: CD45RA-negative fraction. The receptors stem from a woman aged 25 to 39 in good health.

The chain recombines TRBV19 with TRBJ2-2; 8 nucleotides match TRBD1. The CDR3 contains 19 residues. Per germline, CDR1 LNHDA and CDR2 SQIVND (reference sequence). Trimming at V came to 7 bases and at J to 2 bases, leaving 18 bases not matched to a gene. CDR3 coding DNA: TGTGCCAGTACCCCTAGGGATCAGGGGGCCCACTCAAACACCGGGGAGCTGTTTTTT. Amino acid sequence: CASTPRDQGAHSNTGELFF.

The chain uses TRBV7-2 and TRBJ1-5; D not certain. In germline, CDR1 is SGHTA, CDR2 FQGNSA. The CDR3 is made up of 16 amino acids. The V and J ends lost 2 bases and 0 bases respectively, with 11 bases between them. In DNA, the CDR3 is TGTGCCAGCAGCTTAAGACGCGGGGTTAGCAATCAGCCCCAGCATTTT. Protein sequence: CASSLRRGVSNQPQHF.

The chain couples TRBV5-1 to TRBJ2-2, with D tentatively TRBD1 (5 bases). CDR3 length: 14 amino acids. CDR1 and CDR2 (germline): SGHRS, YFSETQ. The V end was cut by 4 bases, the J end by 9 bases, with 16 bases between. CDR3 nucleotides: TGCGCCAGCAGCATGCGACAGACCTCCCGGGAGCTGTTTTTT. Translation gives CASSMRQTSRELFF.

The chain carries TRBV29-1 and TRBJ2-7, with 12 bases lining up with TRBD2. The germline V gene has CDR1 SQVTM and CDR2 ANQGSEA. V trimming: 4 bases; J trimming: 3 bases; junction bases outside the gene matches: 7. The CDR3 is 15 amino acids. The CDR3 here is CSVARGLAGNYEQYF. DNA for the CDR3: TGCAGCGTTGCCCGAGGACTAGCGGGGAACTACGAGCAGTACTTC.

The chain combines TRBV6-1 with TRBJ2-7, with 10 positions matching TRBD1. The J segment lost 5 bases and the V segment lost 5 bases, leaving 9 bases of the junction unmatched. Germline CDR1 MNHNS, CDR2 SASEGT. This CDR3 is built from 15 residues. The CDR3 spells CASSRQGATANEQYF. CDR3 DNA: TGTGCCAGCAGTCGACAGGGGGCTACGGCAAACGAGCAGTACTTC.

The gene calls are TRBV11-3 and TRBJ2-3; no clear D. CDR3 size: 13 residues. Germline CDR1 reads SGHNT; CDR2 reads YENEEA. Trimming took off 5 bases at V and 8 bases at J, with 14 bases between the two ends. CDR3 nucleotides: TGTGCCAGCAGCCGCCAACTGAAGGGTACGCAGTATTTT. Translating gives CASSRQLKGTQYF.

This chain joins TRBV14 and TRBJ1-2; D gene uncertain. Germline-derived CDR1 and CDR2 are SGHDN and FVKESK. The CDR3 length is 13 residues. The V end lost 3 bases, the J end lost 1 base, and 6 bases lay between the germline ends. This chain's CDR3 is CASSQVFNYGYTF. As DNA, the CDR3 is TGTGCCAGCAGCCAGGTGTTTAACTATGGCTACACCTTC.

Only one count was recorded for this clone. The chain links TRBV28 to TRBJ2-2, with D uncertain. The CDR3 has 14 amino acids. The ends were cut back, 7 bases at V and 0 bases at J, with 9 bases in the middle. Germline V gene sequence: CDR1 MDHEN, CDR2 SYDVKM. CDR3 loop: CASMSPTNTGELFF. CDR3 coding DNA: TGTGCCAGCATGAGCCCGACGAACACCGGGGAGCTGTTTTTT.

The chain couples TRBV5-5 to TRBJ2-1; D is possibly TRBD2 (6 bases). V dropped 3 bases and J dropped 2 bases, with 9 bases sitting between them. The CDR3 is 14 residues long. CDR1 is SGHKS and CDR2 is YYEKEE in the germline V gene (reference sequence). The DNA of the CDR3 is TGTGCCAGCAGCTCGGGACTGGCCTACAATGAGCAGTTCTTC. Translating gives CASSSGLAYNEQFF.

The CDR3, as DNA: TGTGGTAGCGGGAGCTACCCAATCGGGGAGCTGTTTTTT. This encodes CGSGSYPIGELFF. The chain combines TRBV2 with TRBJ2-2; 9 bases are a match to TRBD2. Germline V CDR1 and CDR2: SNHLY, FYNNEI. The CDR3 is 13 amino acids. The full variable domain, its missing parts supplied by reference TRBV2 and TRBJ2-2, is EPEVTQTPSHQVTQMGQEVILRCVPISNHLYFYWYRQILGQKVEFLVSFYNNEISEKSEIFDDQFSVERPDGSNFTLKIRSTKLEDSAMYFCGSGSYPIGELFFGEGSRLTVL.

The chain carries TRBV2 and TRBJ2-2; D remains ambiguous. CDR1 and CDR2 from the germline V gene are SNHLY and FYNNEI. The CDR3 runs 12 residues. The germline V and J ends were trimmed by 7 bases and 13 bases, with 16 bases remaining between them. The CDR3 protein is CASTVLGSGLFF. Here the CDR3 DNA reads TGTGCCAGCACCGTACTCGGGTCAGGGCTGTTTTTT.

As regards this clone: The sample carries other DNA sequences with the same CDR3. The chain has TRBV6-1 and TRBJ2-5; 14 nucleotides agree with TRBD2. CDR1 and CDR2 (germline): MNHNS, SASEGT. V lost 6 bases and J lost 4; bases outside the gene matches: 1. The CDR3 loop spans 14 amino acids. CDR3 amino acids: CASRTSGRGETQYF. Written as DNA, the CDR3 is TGTGCCAGCAGGACTAGCGGGAGGGGAGAGACCCAGTACTTC.

The chain couples TRBV7-9 to TRBJ2-3; tentative D call: TRBD2 (6 bases). CDR3 length: 12 amino acids. Germline values: CDR1 SEHNR, CDR2 FQNEAQ (reference sequence). Deletions cut 5 bases from V and 11 bases from J, with 14 bases between. CDR3 coding DNA: TGTGCCAGCAGCCTCATAGCGGAAATGCAGTATTTT. Translated: CASSLIAEMQYF.

The V and J genes are TRBV6-1 and TRBJ1-1, with D hard to call. The V gene lost 3 bases and the J gene lost 3 bases, with 8 bases spanning the gap. This CDR3 is built from 13 residues. CDR1 and CDR2 from the germline V gene are MNHNS and SASEGT. The CDR3 DNA sequence: TGTGCCAGCAGTGATATCCGGGACACTGAAGCTTTCTTT. Encoded protein: CASSDIRDTEAFF.

The J gene is TRBJ2-3, the V gene TRBV7-6, with 10 bases identical to TRBD1. CDR1 is SGHVS and CDR2 is FNYEAQ in the germline V gene. V was clipped by 5 bases and J by 4 bases; unmatched bases: 9. The CDR3 contains 16 residues. The CDR3 coding sequence is TGTGCCAGCAGCGTCCGGGACAGGGGTTGGTCAGATACGCAGTATTTT. Amino acids: CASSVRDRGWSDTQYF.

The chain employs TRBV7-8 and TRBJ1-1; possible D gene TRBD1, 5 bases. Per germline, CDR1 SGHVS and CDR2 FQNEAQ. The V gene lost 2 bases and the J gene lost 4 bases, with 8 bases spanning the gap. CDR3 size: 13 residues. As DNA, the CDR3 is TGTGCCAGCAGCTTATGGGGGGGCACTGAAGCTTTCTTT. Protein: CASSLWGGTEAFF.

Notes on this clone: The sample carries other DNA sequences with the same CDR3. The chain recombines TRBV28 with TRBJ1-2, with 7 bases that match TRBD1. Germline values: CDR1 MDHEN, CDR2 SYDVKM. The CDR3 contains 12 residues. Trimming removed 5 bases from V and 5 bases from J; junction bases left unmatched: 2. The CDR3 coding sequence is TGTGCCAGCAGTCGGGACAGTTATGGCTACACCTTC. As protein: CASSRDSYGYTF.

This chain uses TRBV11-2 with TRBJ2-4, with D uncertain. The CDR3 has 13 amino acids. CDR1 is SGHAT and CDR2 is FQNNGV in the germline V gene. The ends were cut back, 3 bases at V and 5 bases at J, with 8 bases in the middle. In DNA form, the CDR3 reads TGTGCCAGCAGCTTGACTTTGCAAAACATTCAGTACTTC. It translates to CASSLTLQNIQYF.

This clone was counted at least ten times. This chain uses TRBV25-1 with TRBJ1-4; weak D call: TRBD1 (6 bases). The CDR3 has 14 amino acids. CDR1 is MGHDK and CDR2 is SYGVNS in the germline V gene. Trimming stripped 3 bases from V and 7 bases from J, with 12 bases between. The DNA for the CDR3 is TGTGCCAGCAGTGATTCAGGGGCCGGTGAAAAACTGTTTTTT. It yields the protein CASSDSGAGEKLFF.

Concerning this clone itself: A much bigger clone sits one base away, suggesting this may be a read error. This rearrangement joins TRBV28 to TRBJ1-1; D ambiguous. Germline values: CDR1 MDHEN, CDR2 SYDVKM. Trimming took off 5 bases at V and 0 bases at J, with 7 bases between the two ends. This CDR3 region has 13 residues. This chain's CDR3 is CASSPTVNTEAFF. The CDR3 nucleotides are TGTGCCAGCAGTCCCACAGTGAACACTGAAGCTTTCTTT.

This chain links TRBV7-9 with TRBJ1-4; D gene unclear. Germline CDR1 reads SEHNR; CDR2 reads FQNEAQ (reference sequence). Between the trimmed V and J ends, which lost 2 bases and 4 bases, there was a span of 8 bases. The CDR3 length is 14 residues. This chain's CDR3 is CASSLSQINEKLFF. The CDR3 coding sequence is TGTGCCAGCAGCTTATCACAGATTAATGAAAAACTGTTTTTT.

The gene calls are TRBV28 and TRBJ2-5, with unresolved D. Trimming removed 5 bases from V and 5 bases from J, with 6 bases in between. The CDR3 runs 11 residues. CDR1 and CDR2 (germline): MDHEN, SYDVKM. The DNA for the CDR3 is TGTGCCAGCAGTCCGATGGAGACCCAGTACTTC. This translates into CASSPMETQYF. Together with reference TRBV28 and TRBJ2-5, the CDR3 gives the full variable domain: DVKVTQSSRYLVKRTGEKVFLECVQDMDHENMFWYRQDPGLGLRLIYFSYDVKMKEKGDIPEGYSVSREKKERFSLILESASTNQTSMYLCASSPMETQYFGPGTRLLVL.

Of note for this clone: This same CDR3 is encoded by further DNA sequences in the sample. This rearrangement joins TRBV6-6 to TRBJ2-3, with unresolved D. CDR3 length equals 12 residues. Germline V gives CDR1 MNHNY, CDR2 SVGAGI (reference sequence). Trimming pared 4 bases from V and 0 bases from J, leaving 2 bases between. The chain's CDR3 is CASSLSTDTQYF. For the CDR3, the DNA is TGTGCCAGCAGTTTAAGCACAGATACGCAGTATTTT.

V and J are TRBV5-1 and TRBJ2-3; either TRBD1 or TRBD2 may fit D (5 bases each). Germline lookup yields CDR1 SGHRS and CDR2 YFSETQ. The CDR3 is 17 amino acids. The ends were cut back, 4 bases at V and 0 bases at J, with 18 bases in the middle. The chain's CDR3 is CASSKSSGRTSTDTQYF. DNA of the CDR3: TGCGCCAGCAGCAAAAGCTCGGGGCGGACTAGCACAGATACGCAGTATTTT.

As regards this clone: This sample also contains other DNA sequences that code for the same CDR3. This chain connects TRBV5-1 to TRBJ2-2, with a weak D call TRBD2 (5 bases). CDR1 SGHRS and CDR2 YFSETQ come from the germline V gene. The CDR3 covers 15 residues. The germline V and J ends were trimmed by 2 bases and 4 bases, with 12 bases remaining between them. In nucleotides, the CDR3 is TGCGCCAGCAGCTTCCGGGATAGAGTCACCGGGGAGCTGTTTTTT. Amino acids: CASSFRDRVTGELFF.

This clone was recorded at least ten times. The chain joins TRBV30 to TRBJ2-4, with a possible D match to TRBD1 (6 bases). The CDR3 length is 17 residues. The V end lost 3 bases, the J end lost 0 bases, and 18 bases lay between the germline ends. The V gene's germline CDR1 is GTSNPN and CDR2 SVGIG (reference sequence). The CDR3 protein is CAWSASRGAVAKNIQYF. The CDR3 DNA sequence: TGTGCCTGGAGCGCCTCCAGGGGCGCCGTAGCCAAAAACATTCAGTACTTC.